Sequencing of this T cell receptor (beta chain) was carried out in a study of siplizumab effects on memory and regulatory T cells (dated by TCRdb to about 2019). In the study overall: The study examined how the anti-CD2 antibody siplizumab affects alloreactive T-cell subsets in allogeneic mixed lymphocyte reactions built from human PBMCs.

Sorted unstimulated T cells and proliferating T cells recovered from mixed lymphocyte reactions were subjected to TCRbeta CDR3 sequencing. Fresh whole blood from fewer than 12 HLA-typed healthy donors was used to isolate PBMCs. To map where alloreactive clones came from, CD4+ regulatory T cells in the unstimulated state were FACS-sorted. Library construction relied on the immunoSEQ multiplex PCR assay. The deep sequencing platform assayed about 10^5 TCR templates per sample. Genomic DNA extracted from sorted T cells was used for TCRbeta CDR3 sequencing. The published analysis was carried out like this. The R programming language was used for clonal analysis of the TCRbeta CDR3 data. Alloreactive CD4+ and CD8+ clones were defined by comparing unstimulated samples with post-reaction CFSE-low samples. Regulatory or non-regulatory origin of alloreactive CD4+ clones was assigned by matching sequences to the sorted unstimulated Treg and non-Treg repertoires. TCRdb holds this immuneACCESS table with in-frame rearrangements only. Some clones are missing; in checked studies, unresolved V genes explain under half, and the rest has no known cause. That table is the source of V, J and clone size, and D and trimming were worked out from the DNA. This sample lists some 65,000 clones; over 70% were detected once. 1.5% to 2% of the sample goes to the ten largest clones.

A remark on this clone: The target of this receptor is not known. The sample holds no much larger clone one base away, and base qualities are not on file.

V loses 1 base, J loses 9 bases, and the germline ends lie 19 bases apart. CDR1 and CDR2 (SGHTA, FQGNSA) derive from the germline V gene. Including the terminal cysteine and phenylalanine, the CDR3 comprises 16 residues. Only the CDR3 DNA is retained, 48 bases long and in frame from the first base. The investigation overall reported the following: Whether proliferating Tregs from siplizumab cultures actually had suppressive function was not functionally confirmed. Greater diversity appeared to be present in unstimulated naive T cells than in memory T cells, and a substantial contribution to the alloresponse seemed to be made by naive cells. For roughly 80-97% of proliferating CD4+ or CD8+ clones, no naive or memory phenotype could be assigned. Siplizumab significantly reduced the cumulative frequency of alloreactive sequences traceable to unstimulated CD4+ memory T cells. Because sequences below about 10^-5 frequency were poorly captured, only a minor fraction of alloreactive clones could be mapped to unstimulated subsets. Among mappable alloreactive CD4+ clones, the Treg-derived fraction averaged around 63% with siplizumab versus approximately 27% in control reactions.

This TCR was sampled from a human donor in good health. The rearrangement combines TRBV7-2 with TRBJ2-1; possibly the D gene is TRBD2, per 5 matching bases. Sequences were obtained from Tregs sorted from blood. The base sequence is TGTGCCAGCAGCTTAGAGGAGCGGCCCCTTAGGAGTGAGCAGTTCTTC. This translates into CASSLEERPLRSEQFF.